The entry below gives a single T cell receptor beta chain sequence along with its context. What it binds is not known. The data were taken from a study of cytomegalovirus exposure and HLA in healthy donors. General study points: Cytomegalovirus association was listed for about 160 TCR beta chains. Later, an analysis showed that TCR beta chains associated with HLA were more clonally expanded than others that were equally common. Specific recognition of CMV antigens was confirmed in vitro for three chains (all CMV-associated).

V was clipped by 6 bases and J by 3 bases, with 12 bases between them. The CDR3 is 13 residues long. CDR1 is SGHVS, CDR2 FNYEAQ, per germline. The PCR was carried out with 60 Vbeta primers and 13 Jbeta primers. The assay was immunoSEQ multiplex PCR, and TCRdb's table has in-frame clones only and misses some. The data show some 190,000 clones, 80% to 90% seen once. The sequencing sample was made of PBMCs. V is TRBV7-6 and J is TRBJ2-7, with D perhaps matching TRBD1 (7 bases). The sequence was obtained from a man aged 40-55 years in good health and CMV-seropositive. In DNA, the CDR3 is TGTGCCAGCAGTGGAGGGACAGTCTACGAGCAGTACTTC. It encodes CASSGGTVYEQYF.